This T cell receptor (beta chain) comes out of a study of blood T cell repertoires in COVID-19. The cohort comprised adults aged about 18 to 90 years residing in under 25 US areas. Donors were grouped by their self-reported clinical history. The authors' processing: By means of reference gene primer amplification, nucleated cell counts were estimated. The data were produced by immunoSEQ multiplex PCR, yet TCRdb's version contains in-frame clones alone and is incomplete. V and J calls and clone size are as listed in that table; D and trimming were resolved from the DNA. The table records 300,000 to 350,000 clones, 90% of them present only once. This CDR3 comprises 14 residues. Trimming pared 3 bases from V and 7 bases from J, leaving 13 bases between. Germline V CDR1 and CDR2: LNHDA, SQIVND (reference sequence).

Sequenced material: PBMCs or T cells enriched from blood (not recorded which). This chain joins TRBV19 and TRBJ1-5; D not resolved. This sequence originates from a young woman with acute COVID-19. The CDR3 sequence: CASSIGEVRQPQHF. The CDR3 DNA is TGTGCCAGTAGTATTGGGGAGGTTCGGCAGCCCCAGCATTTT.